This TCR beta chain was identified in a study of CD8 T cells in ankylosing spondylitis. Study results and limitations: What seemed typical of ankylosing spondylitis blood was a TCR beta motif built from several highly homologous variants.

Concerning this clonotype itself: Its specificity is unknown.

TCRdb reanalysed the 5' RACE reads using MiXCR and keeps one entry per CDR3 protein. Among about 440,000 distinct CDR3 sequences listed, 17% were seen once. The germline V gene has CDR1 SGHAT and CDR2 FQNNGV. CDR3 length equals 20 residues. The J segment lost 4 bases and the V segment lost 5 bases, leaving 18 bases of the junction unmatched. This chain uses TRBV11-2 with TRBJ2-3; 13 bases line up with TRBD2. This receptor was identified in a male donor with ankylosing spondylitis. Sequencing input: blood, either unsorted or a sorted T cell fraction (not recorded which). In DNA form, the CDR3 reads TGTGCCAGCAGCCCCAGGGGGACTAGCGGGAATTTGGGTCGAGCAGATACGCAGTATTTT. It specifies CASSPRGTSGNLGRADTQYF.